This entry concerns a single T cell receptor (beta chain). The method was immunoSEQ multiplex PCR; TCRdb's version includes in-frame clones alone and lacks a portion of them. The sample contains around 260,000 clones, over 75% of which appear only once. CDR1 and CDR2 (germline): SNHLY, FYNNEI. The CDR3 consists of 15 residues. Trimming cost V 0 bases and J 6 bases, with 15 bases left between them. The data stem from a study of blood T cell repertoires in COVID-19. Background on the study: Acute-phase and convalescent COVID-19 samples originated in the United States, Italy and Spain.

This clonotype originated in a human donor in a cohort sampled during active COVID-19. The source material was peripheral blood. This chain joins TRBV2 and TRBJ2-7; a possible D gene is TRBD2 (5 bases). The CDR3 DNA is TGTGCCAGCAGTGAAGCGCTTCGTCTAGCAGGCGAGCAGTACTTC. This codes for CASSEALRLAGEQYF.